Each of the 29 T cell receptor beta chains below was sequenced from the same sample in a study of radiation and T cells in renal cell carcinoma. As to treatment: treatment-naive control, cytoreductive nephrectomy. TCRdb's copy holds only in-frame clones and misses some; the assay was immunoSEQ multiplex PCR. The profile covers around 15,000 clones, with approximately 56% appearing a single time and roughly 8.7% taken by the ten largest. The source was tumor tissue, collected from a patient whose treatment was nephrectomy without radiotherapy. These receptor sequences come from a man aged 35 to 55 with renal cell carcinoma.

The chain recombines TRBV5-1 with TRBJ1-3, with a tentative D call TRBD1 (5 bases). CDR1 and CDR2 from the germline V gene are SGHRS and YFSETQ. The CDR3 is made up of 17 amino acids. Trimming shortened V by 0 bases and J by 0 bases, and 13 bases separated the two germline ends. CDR3 loop: CASSLGPRRASGNTIYF. The CDR3 nucleotides read TGCGCCAGCAGCTTGGGACCCCGCAGGGCCTCTGGAAACACCATATATTTT.

The chain joins TRBV7-9 to TRBJ2-7; tentatively, D is TRBD1 (5 bases). The ends were cut back, 0 bases at V and 3 bases at J, with 9 bases in the middle. The CDR3 runs to 14 residues. The V gene's germline CDR1 is SEHNR and CDR2 FQNEAQ (reference sequence). CDR3 in DNA: TGTGCCAGCAGCTTAGCAGGGGTCGACTACGAGCAGTACTTC. The encoded protein is CASSLAGVDYEQYF.

The rearrangement links TRBV5-1 to TRBJ2-7; D assignment may be TRBD1 or TRBD2 (5 bases each). Per the germline V gene, CDR1 is SGHRS and CDR2 is YFSETQ. V shed 6 bases and J shed 2 bases, with 12 bases lying between them. The CDR3 totals 13 residues. The CDR3 nucleotides read TGCGCCAGCACCGGGACGGGCGCCTACGAGCAGTACTTC. It specifies CASTGTGAYEQYF.

CDR3 nucleotides: TGTGCCAGCAGCTTATTTGGGGATCCGAGCTACGAGCAGTACTTC. Amino acids: CASSLFGDPSYEQYF. The chain employs TRBV11-2 and TRBJ2-7; no clear D. Trimming pared 2 bases from V and 3 bases from J, leaving 14 bases between. The CDR3 is made up of 15 amino acids. Germline CDR1 is SGHAT and CDR2 is FQNNGV.

By frequency in the sample, this clone is medium-sized. V and J are TRBV18 and TRBJ1-1, with no clear D. Between the trimmed V and J ends, which lost 3 bases and 1 base, there was a span of 9 bases. Germline V gene lookup returns CDR1 KGHSH and CDR2 LQKENI. CDR3 length equals 14 residues. CDR3 nucleotides: TGTGCCAGCTCACCCAACTCGAGGAACACTGAAGCTTTCTTT. This codes for CASSPNSRNTEAFF.

The chain combines TRBV5-1 with TRBJ1-5, with TRBD1 as a possible D gene (5 bases). V shed 4 bases and J shed 4 bases, with 9 bases lying between them. CDR1 is SGHRS, CDR2 YFSETQ, per germline. This CDR3 comprises 13 residues. The chain's CDR3 is CASSPGRNQPQHF. CDR3 DNA sequence: TGCGCCAGCAGCCCGGGACGGAATCAGCCCCAGCATTTT. The whole variable domain, remainder taken from reference TRBV5-1 and TRBJ1-5, is KAGVTQTPRYLIKTRGQQVTLSCSPISGHRSVSWYQQTPGQGLQFLFEYFSETQRNKGNFPGRFSGRQFSNSRSEMNVSTLELGDSALYLCASSPGRNQPQHFGDGTRLSIL.

The count of this clone is one. The gene calls are TRBV7-3 and TRBJ1-1; TRBD1 is a possible D gene (5 bases). The CDR3 is 12 residues long. Germline CDR1 SGHTA, CDR2 FQGTGA. Trimming cost V 5 bases and J 12 bases, with 16 bases left between them. This chain's CDR3 is CASSPGRWDPFF. In DNA, the CDR3 is TGTGCCAGCAGCCCCGGACGGTGGGACCCTTTCTTT.

By sample share, this clone is medium-sized. In nucleotides, the CDR3 is TGTGCCAGCAGCCCCTCCCGGCAATCGAGGGGCACTGAAGCTTTCTTT. It codes for CASSPSRQSRGTEAFF. The chain is built from TRBV27 and TRBJ1-1; D is perhaps TRBD1 (5 bases). This CDR3 region has 16 residues. Between the trimmed V and J ends, which lost 6 bases and 4 bases, there was a span of 21 bases. Germline V gives CDR1 MNHEY, CDR2 SMNVEV (reference sequence).

The gene calls are TRBV11-2 and TRBJ2-3, with a weak D call TRBD1 (5 bases). Trimming took off 6 bases at V and 0 bases at J, with 16 bases between the two ends. In germline, CDR1 is SGHAT, CDR2 FQNNGV. This CDR3 is built from 16 residues. The CDR3 sequence: CASRIGASASTDTQYF. The CDR3 nucleotides read TGTGCCAGCAGAATAGGGGCATCTGCTAGCACAGATACGCAGTATTTT.

A few counts support this clone. J is TRBJ2-7 and V is TRBV7-3, with D possibly called TRBD1 or TRBD2 (5 bases each). CDR1 is SGHTA and CDR2 is FQGTGA in the germline V gene. V gave up 0 bases and J gave up 5 bases, with 8 bases separating them. This CDR3 has 13 residues. CDR3 DNA: TGTGCCAGCAGCTTAACTCGAGGGGACGAGCAGTACTTC. This codes for CASSLTRGDEQYF.

The CDR3 is CATTRTRRGTEAFF. DNA of the CDR3: TGTGCCACCACGCGGACACGAAGGGGCACTGAAGCTTTCTTT. The chain uses TRBV15 and TRBJ1-1, with D possibly matching TRBD1 (5 bases). V was shortened by 7 bases and J by 4 bases, with 16 bases between the two germline ends. The CDR3 runs 14 residues. The germline CDR1 and CDR2 sequences are LNHNV and YYDKDF (reference sequence). Supplemented by reference TRBV15 and TRBJ1-1, the full variable domain reads DAMVIQNPRYQVTQFGKPVTLSCSQTLNHNVMYWYQQKSSQAPKLLFHYYDKDFNNEADTPDNFQSRRPNTSFCFLDIRSPGLGDTAMYLCATTRTRRGTEAFFGQGTRLTVV.

This clone came up once. The rearrangement links TRBV15 to TRBJ1-6; D gene ambiguous. Looked up from germline, CDR1 is LNHNV and CDR2 is YYDKDF (reference sequence). The length of the CDR3 is 15 residues. V was clipped by 4 bases and J by 3 bases, with 10 bases between them. This chain's CDR3 is CATSNIGGYNSPLHF. CDR3 sequence (DNA): TGTGCCACCAGCAACATCGGCGGCTATAATTCACCCCTCCACTTT.

This clone is a singleton in its sample. V gene TRBV29-1 combines with J gene TRBJ2-6; D is uncertain. Germline V gene data show CDR1 as SQVTM and CDR2 as ANQGSEA. There are 15 residues in the CDR3. The V end lost 0 bases, the J end lost 2 bases, and 8 bases lay between the germline ends. CDR3 region: CSVEDGRTGANVLTF. Written as DNA, the CDR3 is TGCAGCGTTGAAGATGGCAGAACTGGGGCCAACGTCCTGACTTTC.

The CDR3 loop reads CAISGPPGGGRSNTEAFF. In nucleotides, the CDR3 is TGTGCCATCAGCGGACCCCCAGGTGGGGGCCGTTCTAACACTGAAGCTTTCTTT. The chain uses TRBV10-3 and TRBJ1-1; a weak D match, TRBD1 (6 bases). Germline V CDR1 and CDR2: ENHRY, SYGVKD. With 6 bases removed from V and 2 bases from J, the gap between germline ends came to 25 bases. The CDR3 contains 18 residues.

The rearrangement uses TRBV7-8 and TRBJ1-5; no clear D gene. Per germline, CDR1 SGHVS and CDR2 FQNEAQ. The V gene lost 0 bases and the J gene lost 10 bases, with 13 bases spanning the gap. CDR3 length: 14 residues. The CDR3 loop reads CASSLARILFPQHF. The CDR3 DNA sequence: TGTGCCAGCAGCTTAGCAAGGATCCTATTCCCCCAGCATTTT.

The V gene is TRBV6-5, the J gene TRBJ2-5; no clear D gene. Trimming took off 0 bases at V and 2 bases at J, with 10 bases between the two ends. Germline CDR1 and CDR2: MNHEY and SVGAGI. The CDR3 covers 15 residues. CDR3 region: CASSYSIVGQETQYF. The CDR3 DNA reads TGTGCCAGCAGTTACTCGATAGTGGGACAAGAGACCCAGTACTTC.

This clone came up a few times. The chain combines TRBV15 with TRBJ1-6, with a possible D match to TRBD1 (5 bases). The ends were cut back, 0 bases at V and 7 bases at J, with 16 bases in the middle. The germline V gene has CDR1 LNHNV and CDR2 YYDKDF (reference sequence). This CDR3 region has 17 residues. The CDR3 nucleotides are TGTGCCACCAGCAGAGATCAAGTCCCCGGGACGAATTCACCCCTCCACTTT. It codes for CATSRDQVPGTNSPLHF. Variable domain in full (rest from reference TRBV15 and TRBJ1-6): DAMVIQNPRYQVTQFGKPVTLSCSQTLNHNVMYWYQQKSSQAPKLLFHYYDKDFNNEADTPDNFQSRRPNTSFCFLDIRSPGLGDTAMYLCATSRDQVPGTNSPLHFGNGTRLTVT.

This chain connects TRBV30 to TRBJ1-5, with D possibly matching TRBD1 (5 bases). Germline values: CDR1 GTSNPN, CDR2 SVGIG (reference sequence). V dropped 1 base and J dropped 5 bases, with 9 bases sitting between them. The CDR3 extends over 13 amino acids. The CDR3 bases are TGTGCCTGGAGTGGGGGCAGTTATCAGCCCCAGCATTTT. It specifies CAWSGGSYQPQHF.

Only a few counts were recorded for this clone. The chain links TRBV7-9 to TRBJ2-1; 16 bases line up with TRBD2. The V and J ends lost 1 base and 5 bases, in that order; junction bases with no gene match: 8. The CDR3 sequence is 19 residues long. Per the germline V gene, CDR1 is SEHNR and CDR2 is FQNEAQ (reference sequence). CDR3 loop: CASSLGPGTSGGAHNEQFF. CDR3 DNA sequence: TGTGCCAGCAGCTTAGGTCCCGGGACTAGCGGGGGGGCCCACAATGAGCAGTTCTTC.

V usage is TRBV5-1 and J usage is TRBJ1-5; 9 bases are a match to TRBD1. The CDR3 is 15 amino acids. With V trimmed by 4 bases and J by 6 bases, 8 bases remained unmatched. Germline-derived CDR1 and CDR2 are SGHRS and YFSETQ. The DNA of the CDR3 is TGCGCCAGCAGCCCTACCGGGACAGGGTTTCAGCCCCAGCATTTT. Protein: CASSPTGTGFQPQHF.

V gene TRBV25-1 combines with J gene TRBJ2-3; tentatively, D is TRBD1 (6 bases). The germline gives CDR1 MGHDK, CDR2 SYGVNS. Trimming removed 2 bases from V and 1 base from J, with 10 bases in between. This CDR3 is 15 amino acids long. In nucleotides, the CDR3 is TGTGCCAGCAGTGAACAGGGGATGGGCACAGATACGCAGTATTTT. Its protein is CASSEQGMGTDTQYF.

This clone was found a few times. The V and J genes are TRBV12-5 and TRBJ2-2; D gene unclear. This CDR3 has 16 amino acids. Germline V gene data show CDR1 as LGHNT and CDR2 as FRNRAP. V was clipped by 1 base and J by 0 bases, with 9 bases between them. The CDR3 loop is CASGLGAVSNTGELFF. DNA of the CDR3: TGTGCTAGTGGTTTGGGGGCAGTCTCGAACACCGGGGAGCTGTTTTTT.

J is TRBJ2-1 and V is TRBV27; 9 bases are a match to TRBD1. The CDR3 consists of 15 residues. The germline V gene encodes CDR1 MNHEY and CDR2 SMNVEV (reference sequence). V trimming: 6 bases; J trimming: 7 bases; junction bases outside the gene matches: 10. The CDR3 loop is CASSSSGTGKNEQFF. The DNA of the CDR3 is TGTGCCAGCAGCTCGTCCGGGACAGGGAAAAATGAGCAGTTCTTC.

The J gene is TRBJ2-7, the V gene TRBV27; D is possibly TRBD2 (7 bases). The germline V gene encodes CDR1 MNHEY and CDR2 SMNVEV (reference sequence). The CDR3 consists of 15 residues. Trimming left V 4 bases short and J 4 bases short, with 17 bases between. CDR3 residues: CASSWGGGLVYEQYF. CDR3 coding DNA: TGTGCCAGCAGTTGGGGCGGGGGCCTCGTTTACGAGCAGTACTTC.

This clone was detected a few times. This chain uses TRBV11-2 with TRBJ1-1; a possible D gene is TRBD1 (6 bases). The CDR3 spans 13 residues. CDR1 SGHAT and CDR2 FQNNGV come from the germline V gene. With 0 bases removed from V and 11 bases from J, the gap between germline ends came to 13 bases. This CDR3 reads CASSLDRGRRAFF. The DNA for the CDR3 is TGTGCCAGCAGCTTAGATCGGGGGCGGCGGGCTTTCTTT. Based on the CDR3 plus reference TRBV11-2 and TRBJ1-1, the full variable domain is EAGVAQSPRYKIIEKRQSVAFWCNPISGHATLYWYQQILGQGPKLLIQFQNNGVVDDSQLPKDRFSAERLKGVDSTLKIQPAKLEDSAVYLCASSLDRGRRAFFGQGTRLTVV.

V and J are TRBV9 and TRBJ1-4, with D maybe TRBD1 (5 bases). The germline CDR1 and CDR2 sequences are SGDLS and YYNGEE. The CDR3 length is 15 residues. The V gene lost 3 bases and the J gene lost 7 bases, with 16 bases spanning the gap. The CDR3 sequence: CASSADSSGGEKLFF. CDR3 nucleotide sequence: TGTGCCAGCAGCGCAGACAGTTCCGGGGGTGAAAAACTGTTTTTT.

The CDR3 region has the DNA TGTGCCAGCAGCCAAATATACAGGGATGGCTACACCTTC. The encoded protein is CASSQIYRDGYTF. V usage is TRBV4-2 and J usage is TRBJ1-2, with D perhaps matching TRBD1 (6 bases). Germline V lookup: CDR1 LGHNA, CDR2 YNFKEQ. CDR3 length: 13 residues. V lost 2 bases and J 6 bases, leaving 10 bases between the germline ends.

The V and J genes are TRBV6-5 and TRBJ2-3; 11 bases align to TRBD2. Germline CDR1 MNHEY, CDR2 SVGAGI. This CDR3 is 15 amino acids long. V was pared by 6 bases and J by 3 bases, with 5 bases of the junction left unmatched. CDR3 residues: CASSRGLAVTDTQYF. The CDR3 DNA follows: TGTGCCAGCAGCCGGGGACTAGCGGTGACAGATACGCAGTATTTT.

This clone has just a few counts. V is TRBV11-2 and J is TRBJ2-7; no clear D gene. Trimming removed 4 bases at V and 5 bases at J, with 18 bases between. CDR3 length equals 15 residues. Germline-derived CDR1 and CDR2 are SGHAT and FQNNGV. The DNA of the CDR3 is TGTGCCAGCAGCTCCCGTGTTAGTCTACGTAACGAGCAGTACTTC. This encodes CASSSRVSLRNEQYF.